The subject of this entry is one T cell receptor (beta chain). The clone's antigen remains unknown. No per-base quality is available; no much larger clone lies one base away. Other DNA sequences within the sample encode an identical CDR3. These data are taken from a study of CD8+ T cells in alopecia areata (dated by TCRdb to between 2017 and 2018). At the level of the whole study: The treated patients, all with moderate-to-severe alopecia areata, were enrolled in an open-label pilot trial of oral tofacitinib given at 5 to 10 mg twice daily. Tofacitinib was administered for 6 to 18 months, and 6 months of follow-up off drug were then conducted to assess delayed response and recurrence. TCRbeta CDR3 regions were amplified by immunoSEQ multiplex PCR using 35 Vbeta forward and 13 Jbeta reverse primers. Clonality in the scalp was compared among normal scalp (n=4), patchy alopecia areata scalp (n=8), and alopecia totalis/universalis scalp (n=8). Biopsies were taken from tofacitinib-treated patients at baseline and at 4 and 24 weeks of treatment, and a later scalp biopsy was taken in several of the tofacitinib-treated patients. RNA was extracted with the PAXgene miRNA kit for fixed scalp, the miRNeasy kit for PBMCs, and the RNeasy kit for mouse skin. The SALT score, which quantifies the percentage of affected scalp surface area, was used to measure disease severity in treated patients. In both human patients and the C3H/HeJ mouse model, the study applied high-throughput TCRbeta sequencing to look at T cell clonal expansion in alopecia areata. Human TCRbeta sequencing covered scalp tissue and sorted CD4+ and CD8+ peripheral blood T cells from patchy and totalis/universalis alopecia areata patients and healthy controls.

Reading from cysteine to phenylalanine, the CDR3 counts 14 amino acids. Only the CDR3 DNA stays, 42 bases, in frame from base 1. A distance of 6 bases separates the germline ends of V and J, which lose 0 bases and 0 bases respectively. Looking up the germline V gene yields CDR1 SGHTA and CDR2 FQGNSA. The time point label here, explained by the study, means: less than five weeks on oral tofacitinib. The treatment or condition label of this sample denotes: oral pan-JAK inhibitor, 5-10 mg twice daily. Lesional scalp punch biopsies and peripheral blood were collected from alopecia areata patients. PBMCs were isolated by density centrifugation and stained for CD3, CD4 and CD8, and CD4+ and CD8+ T cells were sorted on a FACSAria. The method was the immunoSEQ multiplex PCR assay. RNA was extracted from all samples and reverse transcribed into cDNA as template for TCR sequencing. SuperScript III was used for first-strand cDNA synthesis, primed with a 2:1 mix of oligo-dT and random hexamers. A synthetic immune receptor repertoire was used to gauge amplification bias, and whatever bias remained was removed computationally. Regarding the original processing steps: After raw reads were preprocessed to remove errors, the CDR3 was defined following IMGT conventions as running from the conserved cysteine to phenylalanine. Clonality was calculated as 1 minus Shannon entropy normalized by log2 of the number of productive unique TCRs. Whether each scalp clone was CD4 or CD8 was inferred by checking scalp TCRbeta sequences against the CD4 and CD8 repertoires from sorted blood. Not all clones reach the TCRdb copy of this immuneACCESS table, which keeps in-frame sequences only. Checked studies attribute under half of the gap to unresolved V genes and leave the rest unexplained. From that table come the V and J calls and clone size; the DNA was used to work out D and trimming. The sample table shows approximately 170,000 clones, and 50% to 60% are seen once. The ten most abundant clones make up less than 0.8% of the sample.

The study at large found these results: During tofacitinib treatment, many expanded lesional clones remained in scalp and blood, and this persistence may partly explain relapse after treatment is stopped. Because the treated cohort was small and had only one nonresponder, larger studies are needed to examine links between baseline CD8+ expansion and response. Higher clonality and more expanded CD8+ clones were observed in lesional scalp than in normal scalp, particularly in alopecia totalis/universalis, a finding suggestive of antigenic drive. Compared with mice, TCR sequences shared between patients were less clear, possibly partly because of HLA diversity across the patient population. Scalp TCR repertoire analysis is complicated because resident alphabeta T cells in normal human skin are also sequenced, whereas mouse skin is dominated by gammadelta T cells. Tofacitinib significantly lowered scalp clonality and the number of expanded CD8+ clones among the top 100 scalp clones.

The specimen comprised CD4+ T cells sorted from blood, sampled at week 4, from a patient treated with tofacitinib. This receptor was obtained from a human donor with alopecia areata. The rearrangement joined TRBV7-2 to TRBJ2-7; a weak D assignment points to TRBD1 (5 bases agree). The encoded CDR3 is CASSLATGSYEQYF. The bases are TGTGCCAGCAGCTTAGCAACAGGCTCCTACGAGCAGTACTTC.